Listed below are T cell receptor beta chains from one sample, sequenced in a study of regulatory T cells in long-lasting Graves disease. TCRdb re-derived calls from the multiplex PCR reads in MiXCR, one entry per CDR3 protein. The sample has 410,000 or so distinct CDR3 sequences, around 14% seen once. These data are also associated with another study on T cells in Graves' hyperthyroidism and ophthalmopathy.

This sample comprised peripheral blood mononuclear cells (PBMCs), obtained at new diagnosis, from a patient treated with antithyroid drugs. The receptors were gathered from a woman in her twenties or thirties with Graves disease. Both conserved end residues are trimmed from each CDR3.

TRBV6-2/TRBV6-3	TRBJ1-4	ASSTGWQPNEKLF
TRBV30	TRBJ2-7	AWSVRPLYEQY
TRBV4-1	TRBJ2-1	ASSQVGLRNEQF
TRBV4-2	TRBJ2-1	ASSQGRGNEQF
TRBV6-2/TRBV6-3	TRBJ1-1	ASSVSQGFLNTEAF
TRBV7-2	TRBJ2-7	ASSLDWDRTVGQY
TRBV30	TRBJ1-1	ARSPDTEAF
TRBV7-9	TRBJ2-3	ASSLDLLDTQY
TRBV19	TRBJ2-1	ASSIGSGKSYNEQF
TRBV6-1	TRBJ1-3	ASSLNRDRRNTIY
TRBV18	TRBJ2-1	ASSWGGTGLFDEQF
TRBV7-3	TRBJ2-1	ASSGLAGTFEQF
TRBV27	TRBJ1-1	ASSSPGTGSEAF
TRBV11-3	TRBJ2-1	ASSTRQGWGEQF
TRBV9	TRBJ2-3	ASSVDGIVTDTQY
TRBV5-1	TRBJ2-1	ASSLASLFNEQF
TRBV27	TRBJ1-6	ASSLEGTANSPLH
TRBV24-1	TRBJ1-1	ATTFKQGRNTEAF
TRBV28	TRBJ2-1	ASSILAGAYNEQF
TRBV30	TRBJ1-2	AWSKNYGYT
TRBV9	TRBJ2-7	ASSALNQNEQY
TRBV6-2/TRBV6-3	TRBJ2-7	ASSTHRDSSYEQY
TRBV29-1	TRBJ2-7	SVGQGGSYEQY
TRBV7-9	TRBJ2-7	ASRAAGEQY
TRBV27	TRBJ2-3	ASSFQPTGTSGTDTQY
TRBV14	TRBJ2-1	ASSEGTPEQF
TRBV11-3	TRBJ1-4	ASSVATNEKLF
TRBV27	TRBJ2-7	ASRKKGLAVYEQY
TRBV20-1	TRBJ2-3	SARGRSGTSTDTQY
TRBV12-3/TRBV12-4	TRBJ2-5	ASSPGVAGRLLKGETQY
TRBV2	TRBJ2-5	ASAGGWAGKETQY
TRBV12-3/TRBV12-4	TRBJ2-5	ASTSGTSGRETQY
TRBV13	TRBJ2-7	ASSLTSSGSATEQY
TRBV3-1	TRBJ2-7	ASSLSTGRGEQY
TRBV2	TRBJ2-5	ASSPGTAQETQY
TRBV5-5	TRBJ2-7	ASSSGTTYYEQY
TRBV27	TRBJ2-7	ASSLSSGYEQY
TRBV28	TRBJ1-4	ASRDGTGIEKLF
TRBV7-9	TRBJ2-1	ASSSGTSGPYNEQF
TRBV5-1	TRBJ1-1	ASRNPLNTEAF
TRBV28	TRBJ1-3	ASSLRTGLGNTIY
TRBV6-1	TRBJ2-7	ASSPKAGTPYEQY
TRBV10-3	TRBJ2-7	AISESPRAAYEQY
TRBV18	TRBJ2-1	ASSPDRGGNEQF
TRBV2	TRBJ2-3	ASITDSTDTQY
TRBV6-1	TRBJ1-6	ASNPTGDNSPLH
TRBV19	TRBJ2-3	ASSITGPWGTDTQY
TRBV20-1	TRBJ2-7	SARSGYEQY
TRBV18	TRBJ1-2	ASSPPTGRNYGYT
TRBV12-3/TRBV12-4	TRBJ2-3	ASSLKRDRADTQY
TRBV30	TRBJ2-1	AWSVALTAADEQF
TRBV30	TRBJ2-7	AWSAGLAGSEQY
TRBV9	TRBJ2-1	ASSVGHQLVDEQF